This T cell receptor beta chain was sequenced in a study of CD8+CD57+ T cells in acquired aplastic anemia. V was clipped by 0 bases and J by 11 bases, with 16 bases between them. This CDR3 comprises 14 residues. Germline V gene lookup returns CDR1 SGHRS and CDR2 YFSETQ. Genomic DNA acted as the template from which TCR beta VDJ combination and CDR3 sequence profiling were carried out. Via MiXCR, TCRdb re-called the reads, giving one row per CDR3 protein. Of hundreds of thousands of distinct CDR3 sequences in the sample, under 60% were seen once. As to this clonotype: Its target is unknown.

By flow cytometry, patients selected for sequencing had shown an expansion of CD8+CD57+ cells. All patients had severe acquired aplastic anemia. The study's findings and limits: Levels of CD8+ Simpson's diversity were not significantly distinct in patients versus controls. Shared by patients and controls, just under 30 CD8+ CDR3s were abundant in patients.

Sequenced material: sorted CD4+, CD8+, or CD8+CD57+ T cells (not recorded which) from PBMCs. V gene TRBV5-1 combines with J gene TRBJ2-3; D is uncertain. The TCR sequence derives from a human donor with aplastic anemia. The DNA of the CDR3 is TGCGCCAGCAGCTTGGACGTGGGATACAATGAGCAGTATTTT. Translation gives CASSLDVGYNEQYF.